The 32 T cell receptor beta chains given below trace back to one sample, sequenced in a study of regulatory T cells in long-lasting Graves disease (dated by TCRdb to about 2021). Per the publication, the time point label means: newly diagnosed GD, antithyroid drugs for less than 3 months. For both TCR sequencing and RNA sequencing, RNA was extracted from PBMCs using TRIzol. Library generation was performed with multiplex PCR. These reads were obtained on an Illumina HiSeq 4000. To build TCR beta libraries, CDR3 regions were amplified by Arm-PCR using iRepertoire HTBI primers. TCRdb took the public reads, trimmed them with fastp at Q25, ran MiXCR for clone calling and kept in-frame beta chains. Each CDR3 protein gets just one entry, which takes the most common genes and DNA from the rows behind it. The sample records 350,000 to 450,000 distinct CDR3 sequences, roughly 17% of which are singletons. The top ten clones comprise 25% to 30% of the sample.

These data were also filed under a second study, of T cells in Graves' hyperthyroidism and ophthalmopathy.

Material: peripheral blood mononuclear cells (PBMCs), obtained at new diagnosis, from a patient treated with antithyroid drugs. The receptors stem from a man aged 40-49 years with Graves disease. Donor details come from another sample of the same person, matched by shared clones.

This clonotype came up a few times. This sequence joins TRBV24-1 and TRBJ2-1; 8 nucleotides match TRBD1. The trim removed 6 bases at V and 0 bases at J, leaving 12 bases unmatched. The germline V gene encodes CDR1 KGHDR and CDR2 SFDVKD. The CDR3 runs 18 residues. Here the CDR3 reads CATSTWTGKSGSYNEQFF. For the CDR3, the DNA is TGTGCCACCAGTACATGGACAGGGAAGTCGGGCTCCTACAATGAGCAGTTCTTC.

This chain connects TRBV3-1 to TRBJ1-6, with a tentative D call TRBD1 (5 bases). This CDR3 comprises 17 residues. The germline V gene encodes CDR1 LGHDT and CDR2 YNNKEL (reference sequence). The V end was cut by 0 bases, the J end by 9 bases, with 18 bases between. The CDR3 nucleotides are TGTGCCAGCAGCCAAGATCGATCCGGCAGGGCTACTTCACCCCTCCACTTT. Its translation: CASSQDRSGRATSPLHF. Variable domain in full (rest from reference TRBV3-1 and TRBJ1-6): DTAVSQTPKYLVTQMGNDKSIKCEQNLGHDTMYWYKQDSKKFLKIMFSYNNKELIINETVPNRFSPKSPDKAHLNLHINSLELGDSAVYFCASSQDRSGRATSPLHFGNGTRLTVT.

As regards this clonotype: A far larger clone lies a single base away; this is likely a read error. The CDR3: CASSRDRIADSPLHF. CDR3 DNA sequence: TGTGCCAGCAGTCGCGACAGGATAGCGGATTCACCCCTCCACTTT. The rearrangement links TRBV12-3 or TRBV12-4 to TRBJ1-6, with a weak D call TRBD1 (6 bases). The CDR3 runs 15 residues. The V and J ends lost 5 bases and 8 bases respectively, with 16 bases between them.

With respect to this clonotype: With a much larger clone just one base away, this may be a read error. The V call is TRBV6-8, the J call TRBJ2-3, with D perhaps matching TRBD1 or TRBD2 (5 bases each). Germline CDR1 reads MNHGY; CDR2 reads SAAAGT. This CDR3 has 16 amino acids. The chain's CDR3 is CVSRHSGPGWTDTQYF. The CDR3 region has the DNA TGTGTCAGCAGGCACTCGGGACCAGGGTGGACAGATACGCAGTATTTT.

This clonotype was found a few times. CDR3 DNA: TGCGCCAGCAGCCGGCTAGAGATTAGCACAGATACGCAGTATTTT. It specifies CASSRLEISTDTQYF. The chain recombines TRBV4-1 with TRBJ2-3; D gene uncertain. Per the germline V gene, CDR1 is MGHRA and CDR2 is YSYEKL. The CDR3 spans 15 residues. V lost 4 bases and J 0 bases, leaving 11 bases between the germline ends.

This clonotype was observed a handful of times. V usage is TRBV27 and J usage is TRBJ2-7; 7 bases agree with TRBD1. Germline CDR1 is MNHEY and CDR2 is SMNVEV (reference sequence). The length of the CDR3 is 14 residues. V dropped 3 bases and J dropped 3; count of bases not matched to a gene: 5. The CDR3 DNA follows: TGTGCCAGCAGTTTTCGGGGACAGCGCTACGAGCAGTACTTC. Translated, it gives CASSFRGQRYEQYF.

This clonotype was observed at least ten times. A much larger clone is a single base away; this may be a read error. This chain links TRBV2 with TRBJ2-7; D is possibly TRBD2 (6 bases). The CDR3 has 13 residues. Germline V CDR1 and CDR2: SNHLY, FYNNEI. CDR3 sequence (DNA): TGTGCCAGCGTAGGAGGGAGCTCCAACGAGCAGTACTTC. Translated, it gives CASVGGSSNEQYF.

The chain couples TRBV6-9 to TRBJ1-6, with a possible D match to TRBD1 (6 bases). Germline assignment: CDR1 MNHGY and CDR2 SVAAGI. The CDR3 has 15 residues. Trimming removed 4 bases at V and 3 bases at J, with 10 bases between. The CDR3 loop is CASSFTGIYNSPLHF. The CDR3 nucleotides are TGTGCCAGCAGTTTTACAGGGATCTATAATTCACCCCTCCACTTT.

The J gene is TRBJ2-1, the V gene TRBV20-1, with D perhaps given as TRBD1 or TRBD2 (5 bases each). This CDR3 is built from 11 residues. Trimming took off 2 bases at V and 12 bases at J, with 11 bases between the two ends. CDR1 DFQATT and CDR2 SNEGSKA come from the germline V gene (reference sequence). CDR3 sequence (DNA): TGCAGTGCTAGATATCAGGGACCGCAGTTCTTC. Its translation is CSARYQGPQFF.

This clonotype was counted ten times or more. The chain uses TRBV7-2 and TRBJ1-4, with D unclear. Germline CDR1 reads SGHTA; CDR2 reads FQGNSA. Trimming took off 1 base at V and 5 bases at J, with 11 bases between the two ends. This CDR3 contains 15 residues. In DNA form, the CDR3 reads TGTGCCAGCAGCTTAGATGCCAGACTAAATGAAAAACTGTTTTTT. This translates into CASSLDARLNEKLFF.

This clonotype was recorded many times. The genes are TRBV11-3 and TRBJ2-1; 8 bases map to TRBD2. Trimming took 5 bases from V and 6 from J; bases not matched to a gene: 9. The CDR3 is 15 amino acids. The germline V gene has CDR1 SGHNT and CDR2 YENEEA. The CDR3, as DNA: TGTGCCAGCAGCCCTCCCGGACTAGCCTTCAATGAGCAGTTCTTC. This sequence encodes CASSPPGLAFNEQFF.

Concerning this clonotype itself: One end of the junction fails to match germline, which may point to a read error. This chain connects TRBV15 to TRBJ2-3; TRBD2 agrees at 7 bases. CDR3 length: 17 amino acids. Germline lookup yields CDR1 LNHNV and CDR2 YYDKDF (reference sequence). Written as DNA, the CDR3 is TGTGCCACCAGCCGAGAAGGGGACTACTCTAGCACAGATACGCAGTATTTT. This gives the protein CATSREGDYSSTDTQYF.

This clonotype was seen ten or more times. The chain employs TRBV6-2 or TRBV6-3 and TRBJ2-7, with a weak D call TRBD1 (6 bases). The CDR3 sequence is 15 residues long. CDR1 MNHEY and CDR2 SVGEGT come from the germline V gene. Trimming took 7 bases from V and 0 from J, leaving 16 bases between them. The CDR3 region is CASTHPDRSSYEQYF. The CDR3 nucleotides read TGTGCCAGCACCCACCCCGACAGGAGCTCCTACGAGCAGTACTTC.

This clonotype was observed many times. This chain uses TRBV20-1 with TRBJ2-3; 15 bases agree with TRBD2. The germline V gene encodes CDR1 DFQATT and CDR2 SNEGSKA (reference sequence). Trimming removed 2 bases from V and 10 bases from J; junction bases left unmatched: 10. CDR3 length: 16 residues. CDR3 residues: CSARFGLAGGQRAQYF. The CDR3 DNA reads TGCAGTGCTAGATTCGGACTAGCGGGGGGGCAGAGGGCGCAGTATTTT.

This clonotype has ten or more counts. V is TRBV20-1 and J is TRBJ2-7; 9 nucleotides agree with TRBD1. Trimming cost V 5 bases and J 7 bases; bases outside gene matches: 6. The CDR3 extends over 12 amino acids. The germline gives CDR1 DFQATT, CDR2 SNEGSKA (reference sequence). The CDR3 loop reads CSAPTGGQEQYF. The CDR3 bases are TGCAGTGCTCCGACAGGGGGACAAGAGCAGTACTTC.

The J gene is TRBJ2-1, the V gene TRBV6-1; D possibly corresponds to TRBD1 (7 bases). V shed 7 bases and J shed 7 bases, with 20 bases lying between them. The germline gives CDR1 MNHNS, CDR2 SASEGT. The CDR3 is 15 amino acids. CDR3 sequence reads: CASTQWGGTVNEQFF. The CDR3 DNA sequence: TGTGCCAGCACCCAATGGGGCGGGACAGTAAATGAGCAGTTCTTC.

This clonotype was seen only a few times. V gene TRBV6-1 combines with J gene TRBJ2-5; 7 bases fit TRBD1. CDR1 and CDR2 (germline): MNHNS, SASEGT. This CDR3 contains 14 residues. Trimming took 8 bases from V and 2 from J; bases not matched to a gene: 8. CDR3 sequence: CASGDRLIQETQYF. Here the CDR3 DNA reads TGTGCCAGCGGGGACAGATTAATACAAGAGACCCAGTACTTC.

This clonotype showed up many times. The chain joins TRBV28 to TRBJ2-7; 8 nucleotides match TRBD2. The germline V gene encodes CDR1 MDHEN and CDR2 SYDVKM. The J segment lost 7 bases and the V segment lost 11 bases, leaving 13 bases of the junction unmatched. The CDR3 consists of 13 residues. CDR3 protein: CAVGAGGRWEQYF. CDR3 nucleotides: TGTGCCGTCGGGGCGGGGGGTCGTTGGGAGCAGTACTTC.

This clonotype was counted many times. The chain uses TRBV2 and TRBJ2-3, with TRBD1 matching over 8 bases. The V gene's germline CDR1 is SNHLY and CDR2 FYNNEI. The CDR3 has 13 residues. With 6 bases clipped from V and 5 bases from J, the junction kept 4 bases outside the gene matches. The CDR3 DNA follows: TGTGCCAGCAGACAGGGGGTTGGAGATACGCAGTATTTT. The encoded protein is CASRQGVGDTQYF.

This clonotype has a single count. DNA for the CDR3: TGTGCCAGCTCTGCCCTCACAGGGGAGAATCAGCCCCAGCATTTT. Translation: CASSALTGENQPQHF. The rearrangement links TRBV18 to TRBJ1-5; 7 bases fit TRBD1. This CDR3 has 15 residues. V lost 6 bases, J lost 4 bases, and 9 bases stayed unmatched. Germline CDR1 reads KGHSH; CDR2 reads LQKENI. Complete variable domain (other parts from reference TRBV18 and TRBJ1-5): NAGVMQNPRHLVRRRGQEARLRCSPMKGHSHVYWYRQLPEEGLKFMVYLQKENIIDESGMPKERFSAEFPKEGPSILRIQQVVRGDSAAYFCASSALTGENQPQHFGDGTRLSIL.

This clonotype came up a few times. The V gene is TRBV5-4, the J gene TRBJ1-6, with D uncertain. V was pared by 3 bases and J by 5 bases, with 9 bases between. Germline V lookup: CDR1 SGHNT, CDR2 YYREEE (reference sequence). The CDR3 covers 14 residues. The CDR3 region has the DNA TGTGCCAGCAGCTCGCGGACGAATAATTCACCCCTCCACTTT. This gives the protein CASSSRTNNSPLHF. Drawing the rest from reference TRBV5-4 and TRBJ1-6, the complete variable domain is ETGVTQSPTHLIKTRGQQVTLRCSSQSGHNTVSWYQQALGQGPQFIFQYYREEENGRGNFPPRFSGLQFPNYSSELNVNALELDDSALYLCASSSRTNNSPLHFGNGTRLTVT.

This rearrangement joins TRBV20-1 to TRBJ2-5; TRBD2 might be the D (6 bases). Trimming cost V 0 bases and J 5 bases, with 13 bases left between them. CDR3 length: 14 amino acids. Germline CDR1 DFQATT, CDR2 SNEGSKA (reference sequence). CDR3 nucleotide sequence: TGCAGTGCTAGAGATCGGCGGGGCTTGGAGACCCAGTACTTC. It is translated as CSARDRRGLETQYF.

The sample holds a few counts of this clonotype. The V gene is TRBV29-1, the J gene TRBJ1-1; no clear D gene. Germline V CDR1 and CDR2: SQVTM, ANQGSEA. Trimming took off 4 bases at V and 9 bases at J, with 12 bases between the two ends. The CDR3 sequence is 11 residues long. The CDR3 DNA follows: TGCAGCGTTGTGGGAGTAGGGAAAGCTTTCTTT. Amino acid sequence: CSVVGVGKAFF.

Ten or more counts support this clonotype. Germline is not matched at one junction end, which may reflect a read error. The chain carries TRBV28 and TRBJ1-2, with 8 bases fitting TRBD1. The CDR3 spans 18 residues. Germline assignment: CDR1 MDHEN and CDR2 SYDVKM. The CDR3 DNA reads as TGTGCCAGCTCTACGTACGGGACAGGCTTCTCCCAACGCCTAGCGGGGCTCTTC. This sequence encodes CASSTYGTGFSQRLAGLF.

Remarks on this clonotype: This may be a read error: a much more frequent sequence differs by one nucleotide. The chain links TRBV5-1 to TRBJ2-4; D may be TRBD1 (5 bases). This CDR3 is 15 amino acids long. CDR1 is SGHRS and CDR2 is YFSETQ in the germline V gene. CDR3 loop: CTSSLGDRAKNIQYF. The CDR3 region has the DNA TGCACCAGCAGCTTGGGTGACAGAGCCAAAAACATTCAGTACTTC.

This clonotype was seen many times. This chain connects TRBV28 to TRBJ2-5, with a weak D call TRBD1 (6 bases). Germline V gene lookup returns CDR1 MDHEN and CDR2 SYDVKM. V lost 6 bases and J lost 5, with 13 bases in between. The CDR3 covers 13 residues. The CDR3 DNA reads TGTGCCAGCAGCAACAGGGAGCTGGAGACCCAGTACTTC. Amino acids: CASSNRELETQYF.

CDR3 amino acids: CASRDRAWDSNQPQHF. CDR3 nucleotides: TGTGCCAGCAGGGACAGGGCTTGGGATAGCAATCAGCCCCAGCATTTT. The chain is built from TRBV27 and TRBJ1-5; 8 bases line up with TRBD1. Per germline, CDR1 MNHEY and CDR2 SMNVEV (reference sequence). The CDR3 is 16 amino acids. The V gene end was trimmed by 6 bases and the J gene end by 0 bases; junction bases not matched to a gene: 7.

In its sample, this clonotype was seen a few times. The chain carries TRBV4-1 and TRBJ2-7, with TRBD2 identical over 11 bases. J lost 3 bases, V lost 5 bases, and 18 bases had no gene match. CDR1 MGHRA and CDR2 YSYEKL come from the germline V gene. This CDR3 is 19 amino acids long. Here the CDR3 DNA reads TGCGCCAGCAGCGATTACCCTCCTAGCGGGGGGACCCCTCTCTACGAGCAGTACTTC. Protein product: CASSDYPPSGGTPLYEQYF.

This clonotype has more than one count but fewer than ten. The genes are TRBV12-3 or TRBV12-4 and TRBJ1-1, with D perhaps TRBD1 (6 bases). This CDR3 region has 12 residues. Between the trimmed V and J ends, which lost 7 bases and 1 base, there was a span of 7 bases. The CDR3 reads CASNRANTEAFF. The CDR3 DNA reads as TGTGCCAGCAACAGGGCGAACACTGAAGCTTTCTTT.

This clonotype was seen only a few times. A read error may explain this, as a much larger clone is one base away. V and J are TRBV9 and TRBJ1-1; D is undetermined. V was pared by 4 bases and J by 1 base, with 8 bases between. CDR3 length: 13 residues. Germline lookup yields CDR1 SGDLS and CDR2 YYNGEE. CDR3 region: CASSPTWNTEAFF. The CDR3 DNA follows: TGTGCCAGCAGCCCCACCTGGAACACTGAAGCTTTCTTT.

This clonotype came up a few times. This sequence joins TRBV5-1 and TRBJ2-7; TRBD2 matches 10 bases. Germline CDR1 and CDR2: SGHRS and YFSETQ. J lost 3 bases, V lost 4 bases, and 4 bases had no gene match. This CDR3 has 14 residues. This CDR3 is CASSLAGAFYEQYF. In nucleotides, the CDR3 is TGCGCCAGCAGCCTAGCGGGGGCCTTCTACGAGCAGTACTTC.

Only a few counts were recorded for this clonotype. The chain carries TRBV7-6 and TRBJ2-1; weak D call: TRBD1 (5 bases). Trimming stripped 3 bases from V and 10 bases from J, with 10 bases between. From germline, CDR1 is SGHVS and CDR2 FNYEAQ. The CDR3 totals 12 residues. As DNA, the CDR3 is TGTGCCAGCAGCTTGTCAGGGTGGGAGCAGTTCTTC. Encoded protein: CASSLSGWEQFF.